This T cell receptor (beta chain) appears in the sequencing data of a study of tumor and adjacent non-tumor tissue in lung cancer. Germline V gene sequence: CDR1 SQVTM, CDR2 ANQGSEA. CDR3 length: 13 residues. With 6 bases removed from V and 5 bases from J, the gap between germline ends came to 17 bases. Three rounds of nested PCR, following a modified ARM-PCR protocol, produced the TCRbeta library. Via MiXCR, TCRdb re-called the multiplex PCR reads, giving one row per CDR3 protein. Found here are fewer than 130,000 distinct CDR3 sequences, under 90% of them singletons; the top ten hold around 21%. No cell sorting was done before RNA was extracted from the tissue. Chemotherapy-naive patients with new lung cancer underwent thoracic surgery in China, August–November 2014.

The TCR sequence derives from a man aged 70-80 years with non-small cell lung cancer. V is TRBV29-1 and J is TRBJ2-7; weak D call: TRBD1 (6 bases). Sequencing was performed on lung tumor tissue. CDR3 region: CSVGGSGMHEQYF. As DNA, the CDR3 is TGCAGCGTAGGGGGAAGTGGGATGCACGAGCAGTACTTC.